Given below is one TCR beta chain in context. Its target antigen remains unknown. Base qualities are not provided; no much larger clone lies one nucleotide away. The library was obtained by PCR. At the Johns Hopkins FTIC core, DNA from the cultured CD4+ T cells underwent TCR sequencing with the Oncomine TCR Beta short-read assay. Genomic DNA was extracted from the cultured CD4+ T cells with the QIAamp micro DNA kit. The Oncomine TCR Beta libraries from cultured CD4+ T cells were pooled using unique dual indexes and then sequenced on an Illumina iSeq 100. Per the original workflow: Non-productive sequences were filtered out, and CDR3s that did not start with C, did not end with F or W, or were shorter than 7 amino acids were discarded. Antigen-specific clonotypes were identified with the MANAFEST web application by comparing peptide-stimulated wells with reference and other culture wells. For a clone to be called positive, the clone needed an FDR below 0.05, an odds ratio above 5, and a productive frequency above 0.1% in at least two of three replicate wells. A clonotype was classed as cross-reactive if the clonotype showed significant expansion both in SARS-CoV-2 spike wells and in at least one common cold coronavirus spike condition. Similarity between CDR3 sequences was evaluated in R version 3.6.1 using Levenshtein distances (stringdist) and unrooted phylogenetic trees (ape). The public reads were run again by TCRdb, first through fastp at Q25 and then through MiXCR, and only productive beta chains were kept. Under each unique CDR3 protein, matching rows form one entry showing the most common genes and DNA. The V and J calls were determined by TCRdb, not by the authors. This sample gives 9,500 to 12,000 distinct CDR3 sequences in total; around 40% of them show up just once. The leading ten clones occupy about 35% of the sample.

This entry is derived from a study of vaccination and CD4 T cells after COVID-19 (dated by TCRdb to between 2021 and 2024). In terms of the full investigation: Convalescent patients had a positive SARS-CoV-2 result on nasal swab PCR, and of these patients, nine had mild disease and one had severe disease. The convalescent cohort comprised six males and four females, including two Hispanic individuals, seven Caucasians, two Asians and one multiracial person. Participants received two doses of either the Pfizer-BioNTech BNT162b2 vaccine (n=8) or the Moderna mRNA-1273 vaccine (n=2). Post-COVID blood samples from convalescent patients were collected a median of about 100 days after diagnosis, with a range of 35 to 161 days. Post-vaccine blood samples were collected a median of around 70 days after the second vaccine dose, ranging from roughly 13 to 241 days. Culture stimuli were overlapping spike peptide pools from SARS-CoV-2 and from the common cold coronaviruses HCoV-NL63, HCoV-OC43 and HCoV-229E. In control cultures, a CEFX viral epitope pool was used as positive control, an HIV-1 Nef peptide pool was used as negative control, or no peptide was added. The spike-specific CD4+ TCR repertoire was compared before and after mRNA vaccination in over nine COVID-19 convalescent patients and a few infection-naive healthy vaccine recipients.

In light of the paper, this sample's treatment or condition label describes: approximately 11-day PBMC culture with coronavirus spike peptide pools or control peptides (ViraFEST assay). The study used the ViraFEST assay, which expanded antigen-specific T cells with peptide pools and then identified expanded clonotypes by TCR sequencing. Positive SARS-CoV-2 PCR tests in the convalescent patients dated from March to December 2020, before Alpha, Beta and Delta variants emerged in the United States. Each well held 2.1 million or so PBMCs cultured in IMDM containing around 5% human AB serum and around 10 IU/ml IL-2, with roughly 9.2 ug/ml peptide pools added. Half of the culture medium was replaced with fresh IL-2-containing medium on days 3 and 7. After approximately eleven days of culture, CD4+ T cells were isolated by negative selection using the EasySep CD4+ T cell isolation kit. Ficoll-Paque Plus gradient centrifugation was used to isolate PBMCs from whole blood, and the isolated PBMCs were then either used fresh or cryopreserved at -140C. Culture conditions were generally each tested in triplicate wells.

Study-wide findings and limitations: An increase in the median number of SARS-CoV-2-reactive clonotypes from approximately 20 after infection to 38 after vaccination was observed, but the change was not found to be significant. The number of convalescent patients in the study was relatively small, and the study did not examine early timepoints following natural infection. In convalescent patients, nearly all vaccine-specific clones (304 of 307) were found to be mono-reactive for SARS-CoV-2 spike rather than cross-reactive with common cold coronaviruses. Among the post-vaccine SARS-CoV-2-reactive clones in convalescent patients, a median about 87% showed up only after vaccination, which suggests vaccine-specific priming.

This clonotype was sampled from a human donor who had recovered from COVID-19. The sequenced sample was CD4+ T cells from blood, cultured in vitro.

CDR3 region: CASSFGQGVADGYTF. The DNA sequence is as follows: TGTGCCAGCAGTTTCGGACAGGGAGTTGCGGATGGCTACACCTTC. Here the chain combines TRBV12-3 or TRBV12-4 and TRBJ1-2, and TRBD1 matches 8 of the central bases. From cysteine to phenylalanine, the CDR3 is 15 amino acids long. The CDR3 DNA has 45 bases and is translated from base 1. V is cut back by 3 bases and J by 6 bases, with 9 bases in the junction unmatched.